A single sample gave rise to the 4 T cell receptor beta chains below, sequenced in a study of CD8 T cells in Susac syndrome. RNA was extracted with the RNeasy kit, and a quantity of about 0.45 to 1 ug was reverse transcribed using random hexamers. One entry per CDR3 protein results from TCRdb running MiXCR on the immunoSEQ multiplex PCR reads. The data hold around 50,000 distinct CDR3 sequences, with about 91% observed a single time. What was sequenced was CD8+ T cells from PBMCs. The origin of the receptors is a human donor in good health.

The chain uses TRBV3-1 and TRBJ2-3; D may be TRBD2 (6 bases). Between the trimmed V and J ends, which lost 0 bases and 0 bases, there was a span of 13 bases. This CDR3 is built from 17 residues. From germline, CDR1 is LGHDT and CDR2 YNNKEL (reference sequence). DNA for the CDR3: TGTGCCAGCAGCCAAGACAAAAGAACTAGCAGCACAGATACGCAGTATTTT. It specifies CASSQDKRTSSTDTQYF.

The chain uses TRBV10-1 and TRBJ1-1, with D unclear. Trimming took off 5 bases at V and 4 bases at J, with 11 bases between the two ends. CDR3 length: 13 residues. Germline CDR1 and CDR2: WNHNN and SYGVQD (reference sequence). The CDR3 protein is CASSSRVGTEAFF. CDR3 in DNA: TGCGCCAGCAGTTCCCGAGTAGGCACTGAAGCTTTCTTT.

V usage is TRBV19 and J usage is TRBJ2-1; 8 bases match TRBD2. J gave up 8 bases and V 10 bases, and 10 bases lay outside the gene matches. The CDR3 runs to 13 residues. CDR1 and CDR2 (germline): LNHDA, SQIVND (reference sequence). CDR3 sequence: CATGLAPGDEQFF. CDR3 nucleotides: TGTGCCACCGGACTAGCCCCAGGCGATGAGCAGTTCTTC.

The CDR3 DNA is TGTGCCAGCAGCTTAGAGCTACTAGCGGGGTACGAGCAGTACTTC. As protein: CASSLELLAGYEQYF. The chain couples TRBV7-8 to TRBJ2-7; the match to TRBD2 covers 10 bases. The CDR3 loop spans 15 amino acids. In germline, CDR1 is SGHVS, CDR2 FQNEAQ. Trimming took 1 base from V and 4 from J; bases not matched to a gene: 4.